This T cell receptor beta chain was captured by sequencing in a study of T cell responses to AZD1222 COVID-19 vaccine (dated by TCRdb to about 2021). Concerning the study at large: AZD1222 recipients with second doses at about 4 weeks or about 12 weeks were pooled, because spike-specific TCR depth and breadth did not differ between schedules. Trial participants were enrolled by age into subgroups of 18-55, 56-69 and 70-plus years, and roughly 150, 30 and 60 TCR-sequenced participants, respectively, were included in these subgroups. A total of approximately 240 trial participants underwent TCR sequencing, of whom about 200 had received two doses of AZD1222 and roughly 26 had received two doses of the MenACWY control vaccine. The paper's findings and limits, for the study overall: In the small 56-69-year group, the increase in depth fell short of significance, most likely because of low power. Because no day 14 peak-response samples were available, repertoires were characterized only after the peak T cell response. Most participants were white British and females outnumbered males, and the authors suggested that clonal diversity may have been underestimated. The whole spike protein was spanned by vaccine-associated CD4 TCRs, and dominant responses were seen in regions 160-218 and 743-854. Conclusions about previously exposed vaccinees are limited, since just five to seven AZD1222 recipients were seropositive for SARS-CoV-2 at baseline. Reportedly, almost half of the unique spike-specific TCRs recognized epitopes lying outside the regions that are mutated in the B.1.351 and B.1.1.7 variants. Spike-specific TCR breadth and depth rose significantly after two AZD1222 doses compared with day 0 and with MenACWY recipients.

This clone has only one observation. No antigen is known for it. No base quality information exists; no much larger clone differs at one position. The CDR3 regions of human TCRbeta chains were analyzed by immunosequencing. The authors processed their data as follows. TCRs in the repertoires were matched against a reference library of SARS-CoV-2-specific TCRs that had been generated with the MIRA antigen-specificity platform. Breadth meant the fraction of unique TCRs that were SARS-CoV-2-associated, whereas depth meant the fraction of total T cells that were SARS-CoV-2-associated. Each spike-specific TCR was assigned to its reactive spike region and to a CD4 or CD8 class using the MIRA data. Log10-transformed breadth and depth values were compared by one-way ANOVA with Sidak's multiple comparisons tests. TCRdb took over this immuneACCESS table, retaining in-frame rearrangements with V and J assigned. Such tables are incomplete; in checked studies, under half of the missing clones stem from an unresolved V gene, and the remainder is unexplained. The V and J calls and clone size were taken over from that table, and D and trimming were inferred from the DNA. A total of just over 80,000 clones appear in this sample, 70% to 90% of them only once. Together, the top ten hold approximately 5.8% of the sample.

The sample's time point label, decoded: baseline before first vaccination. Vaccinee samples were obtained from the UK trials COV001 and COV002, which included a single-blind randomized controlled phase 2/3 trial of AZD1222 (ChAdOx1 nCoV-19) in healthy adults. For TCRbeta chain sequencing, PBMC samples were collected from trial participants at day 0 and at day 28 after the second dose. Reading the germline V gene gives CDR1 SGDLS and CDR2 YYNGEE. V sheds 4 bases and J sheds 0 bases, leaving 8 bases between their ends. From its cysteine to its phenylalanine, the CDR3 spans 15 amino acids. Just CDR3 DNA is preserved here, 45 bases in frame from base 1.

The receptor's source is an adult in good health. The chain couples TRBV9 to TRBJ2-6, and the D gene may be TRBD1, 6 bases matching. Sequencing was performed on peripheral blood, taken on day 0 of AZD1222 vaccination. The nucleotide sequence reads TGTGCCAGCAGCTTACAGGGCTCTGGGGCCAACGTCCTGACTTTC. This gives the protein CASSLQGSGANVLTF.